This record covers a single T cell receptor beta chain. This entry belongs to a study of TIL therapy for anti-PD-1-resistant metastatic lung cancer. About the research overall: Most patients had lung adenocarcinoma; a few tumors were EGFR-mutant, two ALK-rearranged; half smoked currently or formerly.

Time point meaning: pre-treatment sample, taken before nivolumab and TIL therapy. Pleural nodules or supraclavicular lymph nodes made up most of the excised metastases sampled. This was the immunoSEQ v3 assay. TCRdb's table, derived via immunoSEQ multiplex PCR, lists solely in-frame clones and lacks some. The data contain more than 20,000 clones, roughly 69% of them singletons. The CDR3 loop spans 15 amino acids. Germline CDR1 reads SGHTA; CDR2 reads FQGNSA. The V end lost 0 bases, the J end lost 2 bases, and 9 bases lay between the germline ends. This clonotype was obtained from a woman between 25 and 80 years old with non-small cell lung cancer. Sequenced material: tumor tissue, taken at baseline. The V call is TRBV7-2, the J call TRBJ2-3, with D unclear. The CDR3, as DNA: TGTGCCAGCAGCTTAGCGCGAGCTTACACAGATACGCAGTATTTT. It encodes CASSLARAYTDTQYF. The whole variable domain, remainder taken from reference TRBV7-2 and TRBJ2-3, is GAGVSQSPSNKVTEKGKDVELRCDPISGHTALYWYRQSLGQGLEFLIYFQGNSAPDKSGLPSDRFSAERTGGSVSTLTIQRTQQEDSAVYLCASSLARAYTDTQYFGPGTRLTVL.